This passage covers 13 T cell receptor beta chains from one sample sequenced in a study of molecular identifiers for immune sequencing clone quantification. TCRdb fed the PCR reads into MiXCR, producing one record per CDR3 protein. Of hundreds of thousands of distinct CDR3 sequences in the sample, roughly 25% were seen once. The sample comprised naive CD8+ T cells from blood, with Jurkat cell RNA spiked in. Subset indicated: FACS-sorted CD8+CD4-CCR7+CD45RA+ naive T cells. Source of these receptors: a human donor in good health. Some libraries in this study had Jurkat cell RNA spiked in.

As to this clonotype: This may stem from a read error, because a much larger clone lies one nucleotide away. No conserved phenylalanine or tryptophan ends this CDR3, so it is likely a read error. The chain has TRBV3-1 and TRBJ1-1; maybe TRBD1 (6 bases). From germline, CDR1 is LGHDT and CDR2 YNNKEL (reference sequence). CDR3 length equals 15 residues. V shed 0 bases and J shed 4 bases, with 12 bases lying between them. The CDR3 protein is CASSQDEGVFTEAFI. As DNA, the CDR3 is TGTGCCAGCAGCCAAGATGAGGGGGTCTTCACTGAAGCTTTCATT.

The V call is TRBV7-8, the J call TRBJ2-1; 9 nucleotides line up with TRBD2. V was pared by 0 bases and J by 8 bases, with 8 bases of the junction left unmatched. CDR1 is SGHVS, CDR2 FQNEAQ, per germline. The length of the CDR3 is 16 residues. The CDR3 region has the DNA TGTGCCAGCAGCTTAGCCTCGCTAGCGGGGATCTATGAGCAGTTCTTC. Amino acids: CASSLASLAGIYEQFF.

Remarks on this clonotype: A clone one base away is much larger, so this may be a read error. This chain joins TRBV7-6 and TRBJ1-4; D unresolved. The CDR3 is 14 amino acids. Trimming pared 7 bases from V and 6 bases from J, leaving 15 bases between. Per germline, CDR1 SGHVS and CDR2 FNYEAQ. CDR3 sequence (DNA): TGTGCCAGCACGACCTTGGGTCGAGATGAAAAACTGTTTTTT. Protein sequence: CASTTLGRDEKLFF.

In this sample, this clonotype turned up a few times. The V and J genes are TRBV20-1 and TRBJ2-7, with 12 bases lining up with TRBD2. The germline V gene has CDR1 DFQATT and CDR2 SNEGSKA (reference sequence). This CDR3 comprises 17 residues. Trimming took 6 bases from V and 4 from J; bases not matched to a gene: 16. The CDR3 region is CSAVGQELAGGMYEQYF. In DNA, the CDR3 is TGCAGTGCGGTGGGACAGGAACTAGCGGGAGGAATGTACGAGCAGTACTTC.

This clonotype appeared a few times. V and J are TRBV5-6 and TRBJ2-7, with D possibly TRBD2 on 6 matching bases. The CDR3 consists of 12 residues. CDR1 SGHDT and CDR2 YYEEEE come from the germline V gene. V lost 1 base to trimming and J lost 6 bases, with 8 bases between them. CDR3 bases: TGTGCCAGCAGCTTGCTTAGCGGCGAGCAGTACTTC. Its protein is CASSLLSGEQYF.

The table lists this clonotype with a few counts. In DNA form, the CDR3 reads TGTGCCAGCAACGGACAGGGACCGGGTTATTCACCCCTCCACTTT. Translated, it gives CASNGQGPGYSPLHF. The chain recombines TRBV2 with TRBJ1-6, with 8 bases identical to TRBD1. Germline CDR1 is SNHLY and CDR2 is FYNNEI. V dropped 7 bases and J dropped 8; count of bases not matched to a gene: 10. The CDR3 loop spans 15 amino acids.

The chain has TRBV28 and TRBJ1-4; 10 bases match TRBD1. V gave up 3 bases and J gave up 7 bases; unmatched junction bases: 5. The CDR3 is made up of 15 amino acids. Per germline, CDR1 MDHEN and CDR2 SYDVKM. The CDR3 loop is CASSLGDRGVEKLFF. In DNA, the CDR3 is TGTGCCAGCAGTTTGGGGGACAGGGGTGTTGAAAAACTGTTTTTT.

The chain uses TRBV6-2 or TRBV6-3 and TRBJ2-3, with 9 nucleotides matching TRBD2. Germline lookup yields CDR1 MNHEY and CDR2 SVGEGT. The ends lost 4 bases at V and 2 bases at J; junction bases unmatched: 7. CDR3 length: 16 residues. The CDR3 coding sequence is TGTGCCAGCAGTTCCACCCTAGCGGGGCTCACAGATACGCAGTATTTT. Translation gives CASSSTLAGLTDTQYF.

The V and J genes are TRBV6-6 and TRBJ2-2; possible D gene TRBD2, 5 bases. The germline V gene encodes CDR1 MNHNY and CDR2 SVGAGI (reference sequence). CDR3 length equals 14 residues. V was trimmed by 8 bases and J by 3 bases, leaving 13 bases between them. As DNA, the CDR3 is TGTGCCAGCGAGTCCGGGATTCACACCGGGGAGCTGTTTTTT. Protein sequence: CASESGIHTGELFF.

Turning to this clonotype: A read error may be the cause here, since a much bigger clone is one base away. The chain combines TRBV29-1 with TRBJ2-7; no definite D call. The CDR3 has 13 amino acids. Germline V CDR1 and CDR2: SQVTM, ANQGSEA. CDR3 sequence reads: CNVETPNRNEQYF. The DNA of the CDR3 is TGCAACGTTGAAACCCCAAATCGGAACGAGCAGTACTTC.

This clonotype was observed at least ten times. V gene TRBV4-1 combines with J gene TRBJ2-1; TRBD2 agrees at 9 bases. V was clipped by 0 bases and J by 7 bases; unmatched bases: 7. This CDR3 spans 16 amino acids. The germline V gene has CDR1 MGHRA and CDR2 YSYEKL. The chain's CDR3 is CASSQESSGGRNEQFF. CDR3 in DNA: TGCGCCAGCAGCCAAGAGAGTAGCGGGGGACGAAATGAGCAGTTCTTC.

This clonotype was seen a few times. The chain uses TRBV12-3 or TRBV12-4 and TRBJ2-2; unclear D gene. Trimming shortened V by 6 bases and J by 0 bases, and 14 bases separated the two germline ends. The CDR3 totals 16 residues. The CDR3, as DNA: TGTGCCAGCAGCTCGTGGCTTCGGGCGAACACCGGGGAGCTGTTTTTT. Protein product: CASSSWLRANTGELFF.

This clonotype was detected many times. The rearrangement uses TRBV10-3 and TRBJ2-3, with 10 bases matching TRBD2. This CDR3 comprises 16 residues. J lost 6 bases, V lost 3 bases, and 9 bases had no gene match. Germline V gene data show CDR1 as ENHRY and CDR2 as SYGVKD. Written as DNA, the CDR3 is TGTGCCATCAGTGACCCTAGCGGGGGCCGTGGGGATACGCAGTATTTT. Translating gives CAISDPSGGRGDTQYF.